The 14 T cell receptor beta chains in this list originate from one sample, sequenced in a study of T cell repertoires in cytomegalovirus infection. TCRdb re-called the reads through MiXCR, storing one row per CDR3 protein. The table lists 60,000 to 75,000 distinct CDR3 sequences, about 4% of them singletons. Sequences were obtained from PBMCs. Receptor source: a human donor in good health (CMV status not recorded). Some clones in this sample may be carry-over from other donors' samples.

This clonotype was counted many times. The rearrangement links TRBV7-2 to TRBJ2-2; TRBD2 agrees at 7 bases. Per the germline V gene, CDR1 is SGHTA and CDR2 is FQGNSA. This CDR3 has 15 amino acids. The J segment lost 5 bases and the V segment lost 1 base, leaving 4 bases of the junction unmatched. CDR3 nucleotides: TGTGCCAGCAGCTTAGACGGGAGGCGGACCGGGGAGCTGTTTTTT. It yields the protein CASSLDGRRTGELFF.

Ten or more counts support this clonotype. The chain uses TRBV20-1 and TRBJ1-5; possibly TRBD1 for D (5 bases). Trimming took 1 base from V and 4 from J, leaving 8 bases between them. Germline V gene sequence: CDR1 DFQATT, CDR2 SNEGSKA (reference sequence). This CDR3 spans 13 amino acids. CDR3 residues: CSARVGGNQPQHF. The CDR3 coding sequence is TGCAGTGCTAGAGTCGGGGGGAATCAGCCCCAGCATTTT.

CDR3 bases: TGTGCCAGCAGGGGTGTCAGGCTGAGAGGGAGCGAGCAGTACTTC. This codes for CASRGVRLRGSEQYF. V gene TRBV28 combines with J gene TRBJ2-7; possible D gene TRBD2, 5 bases. The CDR3 is made up of 15 amino acids. Trimming pared 6 bases from V and 6 bases from J, leaving 21 bases between. Looked up from germline, CDR1 is MDHEN and CDR2 is SYDVKM. Variable domain in full (rest from reference TRBV28 and TRBJ2-7): DVKVTQSSRYLVKRTGEKVFLECVQDMDHENMFWYRQDPGLGLRLIYFSYDVKMKEKGDIPEGYSVSREKKERFSLILESASTNQTSMYLCASRGVRLRGSEQYFGPGTRLTVT.

The table lists this clonotype with many counts. The J gene is TRBJ2-3, the V gene TRBV12-3 or TRBV12-4; tentatively, D is TRBD1 or TRBD2 (5 bases each). The CDR3 runs 16 residues. V dropped 0 bases and J dropped 6 bases, with 16 bases sitting between them. The CDR3 DNA reads TGTGCCAGCAGTTTAGCGGGGACGGGGATAGCTGATACGCAGTATTTT. It is translated as CASSLAGTGIADTQYF.

This clonotype appeared many times. This sequence joins TRBV7-2 and TRBJ1-3, with D possibly being TRBD1 (6 bases). The germline V gene has CDR1 SGHTA and CDR2 FQGNSA. The length of the CDR3 is 14 residues. The V end was cut by 4 bases, the J end by 3 bases, with 10 bases between. CDR3 residues: CASSSGDFGNTIYF. CDR3 in DNA: TGTGCCAGCAGCTCAGGGGACTTTGGAAACACCATATATTTT.

This clonotype was seen a handful of times. A much more abundant neighbour one base away suggests this may be a read error. The chain employs TRBV13 and TRBJ2-1, with a possible D match to TRBD2 (6 bases). There are 12 residues in the CDR3. The germline V and J ends were trimmed by 3 bases and 6 bases, with 6 bases remaining between them. The V gene's germline CDR1 is PRHDT and CDR2 FYEKMQ (reference sequence). CDR3 in DNA: TGTGCCAGCAGCTTCGGGGGCAATGAGCAGTTCTTC. Its protein is CASSFGGNEQFF.

This clonotype was seen ten or more times. This chain joins TRBV28 and TRBJ2-7, with 7 positions matching TRBD2. The CDR3 is 14 amino acids. V trimming: 11 bases; J trimming: 4 bases; junction bases outside the gene matches: 14. Per germline, CDR1 MDHEN and CDR2 SYDVKM. The CDR3 nucleotides read TGTGCCGGGGGTAGGTCTAGCGGCTTATACGAGCAGTACTTC. Protein product: CAGGRSSGLYEQYF. Variable domain in full (rest from reference TRBV28 and TRBJ2-7): DVKVTQSSRYLVKRTGEKVFLECVQDMDHENMFWYRQDPGLGLRLIYFSYDVKMKEKGDIPEGYSVSREKKERFSLILESASTNQTSMYLCAGGRSSGLYEQYFGPGTRLTVT.

This clonotype was seen many times. J is TRBJ2-7 and V is TRBV7-2; 11 bases align to TRBD2. Germline CDR1 and CDR2: SGHTA and FQGNSA. This CDR3 has 13 residues. Unmatched junction bases numbered 4, after V lost 6 bases and J lost 6 bases. This chain's CDR3 is CASSTGLAVEQYF. CDR3 DNA sequence: TGTGCCAGCAGTACGGGACTAGCGGTCGAGCAGTACTTC. Full variable domain (remainder filled in from reference TRBV7-2 and TRBJ2-7): GAGVSQSPSNKVTEKGKDVELRCDPISGHTALYWYRQSLGQGLEFLIYFQGNSAPDKSGLPSDRFSAERTGGSVSTLTIQRTQQEDSAVYLCASSTGLAVEQYFGPGTRLTVT.

This clonotype has ten or more counts. This chain joins TRBV7-6 and TRBJ1-2; no firm D call. Germline loops: CDR1 SGHVS, CDR2 FNYEAQ. There are 13 residues in the CDR3. Trimming removed 3 bases at V and 1 base at J, with 6 bases between. CDR3 sequence reads: CASSLGFNYGYTF. The CDR3 coding sequence is TGTGCCAGCAGCTTGGGGTTTAACTATGGCTACACCTTC.

Many counts were recorded for this clonotype. The genes are TRBV18 and TRBJ2-2; TRBD2 might be the D (6 bases). V was cut by 8 bases and J by 3 bases, with 13 bases left in between. Germline CDR1 reads KGHSH; CDR2 reads LQKENI. This CDR3 region has 14 residues. CDR3 coding DNA: TGTGCCAGCGGAGGGGCGGATTACACCGGGGAGCTGTTTTTT. Its translation is CASGGADYTGELFF.

This clonotype was picked up many times. J is TRBJ2-7 and V is TRBV12-3 or TRBV12-4; D remains unclear. The CDR3 is made up of 14 amino acids. Trimming cost V 0 bases and J 5 bases, with 11 bases left between them. CDR3 region: CASSLAGILNEQYF. The CDR3 DNA is TGTGCCAGCAGTTTAGCAGGGATTCTAAACGAGCAGTACTTC.

This clonotype was seen many times. The J gene is TRBJ2-1, the V gene TRBV7-3, with D uncertain. This CDR3 is 15 amino acids long. The V and J ends lost 0 bases and 0 bases respectively, with 6 bases between them. The germline V gene has CDR1 SGHTA and CDR2 FQGTGA. The CDR3 is CASSLTRSSYNEQFF. The CDR3 DNA reads as TGTGCCAGCAGCTTAACGCGGAGCTCCTACAATGAGCAGTTCTTC.

At least ten counts were recorded for this clonotype. The chain uses TRBV29-1 and TRBJ1-1; no definite D call. The CDR3 runs to 10 residues. Per the germline V gene, CDR1 is SQVTM and CDR2 is ANQGSEA. Trimming took off 7 bases at V and 2 bases at J, with 5 bases between the two ends. The chain's CDR3 is CSALNTEAFF. DNA of the CDR3: TGCAGCGCATTAAACACTGAAGCTTTCTTT.

This clonotype was counted at least ten times. This sequence joins TRBV7-2 and TRBJ1-2; perhaps TRBD1 as D (5 bases). The V end was cut by 4 bases, the J end by 5 bases, with 11 bases between. This CDR3 has 13 amino acids. Per the germline V gene, CDR1 is SGHTA and CDR2 is FQGNSA. CDR3 bases: TGTGCCAGCAGCTCCCCACAGGCATATGGCTACACCTTC. It is translated as CASSSPQAYGYTF.